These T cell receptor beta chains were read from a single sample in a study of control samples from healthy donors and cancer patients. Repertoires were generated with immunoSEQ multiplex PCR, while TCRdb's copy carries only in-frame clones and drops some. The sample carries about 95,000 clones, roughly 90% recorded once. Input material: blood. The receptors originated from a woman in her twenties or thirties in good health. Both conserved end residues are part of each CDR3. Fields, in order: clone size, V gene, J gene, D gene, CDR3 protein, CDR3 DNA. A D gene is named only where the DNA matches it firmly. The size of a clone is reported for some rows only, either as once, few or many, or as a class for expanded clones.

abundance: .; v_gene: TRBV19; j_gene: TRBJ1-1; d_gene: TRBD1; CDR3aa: CASKTGGGTEAFF; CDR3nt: TGTGCCAGTAAGACAGGGGGCGGCACTGAAGCTTTCTTT
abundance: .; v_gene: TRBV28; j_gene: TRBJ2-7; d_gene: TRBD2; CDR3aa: CASIPLAGASYEQYF; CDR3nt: TGTGCCAGCATCCCCTTAGCGGGGGCCTCCTACGAGCAGTACTTC
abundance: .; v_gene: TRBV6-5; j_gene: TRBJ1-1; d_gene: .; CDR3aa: CASSSPRQNTEAFF; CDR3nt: TGTGCCAGCAGTTCCCCTAGACAGAACACTGAAGCTTTCTTT
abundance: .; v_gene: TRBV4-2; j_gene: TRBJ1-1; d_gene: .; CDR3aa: CASSQDAYTEAFF; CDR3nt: TGTGCCAGCAGCCAAGACGCCTACACTGAAGCTTTCTTT
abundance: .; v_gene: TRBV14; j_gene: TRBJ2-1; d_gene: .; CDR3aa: CASSRSGPYNEQFF; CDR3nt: TGTGCCAGCAGCCGCAGCGGACCCTACAATGAGCAGTTCTTC
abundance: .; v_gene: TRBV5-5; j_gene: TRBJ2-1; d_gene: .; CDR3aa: CASSLAGGQRYNEQFF; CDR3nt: TGTGCCAGCAGCTTGGCCGGAGGACAGAGATACAATGAGCAGTTCTTC
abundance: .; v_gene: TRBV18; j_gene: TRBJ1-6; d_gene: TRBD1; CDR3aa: CASSSGQGNNSPLHF; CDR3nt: TGTGCCAGCTCATCGGGACAGGGAAATAATTCACCCCTCCACTTT
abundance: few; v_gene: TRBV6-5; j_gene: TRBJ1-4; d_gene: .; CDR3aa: CASRRSEKLFF; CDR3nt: TGTGCCAGCAGGAGGAGTGAAAAACTGTTTTTT
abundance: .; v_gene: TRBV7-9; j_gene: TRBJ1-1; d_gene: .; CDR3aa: CASSDAGRGGGTEAFF; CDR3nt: TGTGCCAGCAGCGATGCGGGGCGGGGCGGTGGCACTGAAGCTTTCTTT
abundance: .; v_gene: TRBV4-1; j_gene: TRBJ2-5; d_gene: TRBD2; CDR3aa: CASSALAAAPWETQYF; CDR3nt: TGCGCCAGCAGCGCTCTAGCGGCTGCGCCATGGGAGACCCAGTACTTC
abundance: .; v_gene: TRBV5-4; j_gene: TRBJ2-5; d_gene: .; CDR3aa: CASSLELAQGETQYF; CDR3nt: TGTGCCAGCAGCTTGGAACTAGCTCAGGGAGAGACCCAGTACTTC
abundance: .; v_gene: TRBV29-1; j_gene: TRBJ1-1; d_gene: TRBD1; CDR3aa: CSARGGKNTEAFF; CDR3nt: TGCAGCGCGAGAGGGGGCAAGAACACTGAAGCTTTCTTT
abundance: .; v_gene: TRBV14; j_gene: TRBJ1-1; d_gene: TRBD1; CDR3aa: CASSPKTGIHTEAFF; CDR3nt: TGTGCCAGCAGCCCCAAGACAGGGATTCACACTGAAGCTTTCTTT
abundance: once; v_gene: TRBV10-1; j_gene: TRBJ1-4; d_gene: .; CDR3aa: CASSDGNRAGKLFF; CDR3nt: TGCGCCAGCAGCGACGGGAACAGGGCTGGAAAACTGTTTTTT
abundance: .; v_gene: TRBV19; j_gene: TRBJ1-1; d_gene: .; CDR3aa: CASRFGGAGTEAFF; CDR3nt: TGTGCCAGTAGGTTCGGGGGGGCCGGTACTGAAGCTTTCTTT
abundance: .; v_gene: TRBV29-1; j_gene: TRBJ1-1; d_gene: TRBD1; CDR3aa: CSVVIDRATEAFF; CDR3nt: TGCAGCGTCGTCATCGACAGGGCCACTGAAGCTTTCTTT
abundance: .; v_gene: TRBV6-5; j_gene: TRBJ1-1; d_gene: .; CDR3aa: CASSALGSWAFF; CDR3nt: TGTGCCAGCAGCGCTTTAGGCTCATGGGCTTTCTTT
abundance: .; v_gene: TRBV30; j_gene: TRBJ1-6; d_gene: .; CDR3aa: CAWSLEASSYNSPLHF; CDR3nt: TGTGCCTGGAGTCTCGAGGCCAGCTCCTATAATTCACCCCTCCACTTT
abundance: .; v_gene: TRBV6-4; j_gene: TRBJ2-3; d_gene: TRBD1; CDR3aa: CASSDSMDRGGGTQYF; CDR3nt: TGTGCCAGCAGTGACTCGATGGACAGGGGAGGAGGTACGCAGTATTTT
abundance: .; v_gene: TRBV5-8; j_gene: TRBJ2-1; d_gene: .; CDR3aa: CASSLGESRIDEQFF; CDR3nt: TGTGCCAGCAGCTTGGGTGAATCTCGGATAGATGAGCAGTTCTTC
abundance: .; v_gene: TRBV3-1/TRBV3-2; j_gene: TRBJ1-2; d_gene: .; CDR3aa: CASSQGDLRGYTF; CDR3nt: TGTGCCAGCAGCCAAGGGGACTTGAGGGGCTACACCTTC
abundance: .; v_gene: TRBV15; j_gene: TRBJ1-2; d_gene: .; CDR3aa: CATSRDVGNYGYTF; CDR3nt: TGTGCCACCAGCAGAGATGTAGGGAACTATGGCTACACCTTC
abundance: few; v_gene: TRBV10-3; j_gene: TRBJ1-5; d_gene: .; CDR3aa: CATSSGQYQAPQHF; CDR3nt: TGTGCCACATCCAGTGGGCAGTACCAAGCGCCCCAGCATTTT
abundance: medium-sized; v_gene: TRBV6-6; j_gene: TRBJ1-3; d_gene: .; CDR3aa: CASSQYTAGNTIYF; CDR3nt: TGTGCCAGCAGTCAATACACGGCAGGAAACACCATATATTTT
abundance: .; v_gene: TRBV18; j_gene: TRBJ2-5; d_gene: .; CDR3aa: CASSPGFGNQETQYF; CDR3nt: TGTGCCAGCTCACCAGGGTTCGGGAACCAAGAGACCCAGTACTTC
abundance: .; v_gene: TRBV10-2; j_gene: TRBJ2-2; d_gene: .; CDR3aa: CASIAGRENTGELFF; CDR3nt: TGCGCCAGCATCGCGGGCAGGGAGAACACCGGGGAGCTGTTTTTT
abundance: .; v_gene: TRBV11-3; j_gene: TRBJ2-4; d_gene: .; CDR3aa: CASSLGQGNIQYF; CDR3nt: TGTGCCAGCAGCTTGGGACAAGGAAACATTCAGTACTTC
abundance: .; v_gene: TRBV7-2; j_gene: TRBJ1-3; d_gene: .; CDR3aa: CASSPQVFSGNTIYF; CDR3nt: TGTGCCAGCAGCCCACAGGTTTTCTCTGGAAACACCATATATTTT
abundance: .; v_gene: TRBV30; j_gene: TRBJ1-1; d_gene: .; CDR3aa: CAATAQRNTEAFF; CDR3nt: TGTGCCGCGACGGCACAGAGGAACACTGAAGCTTTCTTT
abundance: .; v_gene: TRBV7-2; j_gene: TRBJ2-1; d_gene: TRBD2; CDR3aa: CASSLRRLAGVNEQFF; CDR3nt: TGTGCCAGCAGCTTACGTAGGCTAGCGGGAGTAAATGAGCAGTTCTTC
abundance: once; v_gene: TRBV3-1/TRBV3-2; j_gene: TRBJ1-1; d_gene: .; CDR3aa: CASSRAGEAFF; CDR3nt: TGTGCCAGCAGCCGGGCTGGGGAAGCTTTCTTT
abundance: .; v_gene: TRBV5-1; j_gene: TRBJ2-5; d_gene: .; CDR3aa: CASSLVGRETQYF; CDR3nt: TGCGCCAGCAGCTTGGTGGGGCGGGAGACCCAGTACTTC
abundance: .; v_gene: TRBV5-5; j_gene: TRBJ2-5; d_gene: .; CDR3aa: CASSSGGGHRDEETQYF; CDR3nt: TGTGCCAGCAGCTCGGGGGGTGGGCACAGGGATGAAGAGACCCAGTACTTC
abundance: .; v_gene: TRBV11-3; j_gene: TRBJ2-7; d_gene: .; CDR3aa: CASSPRSGYSYEQYF; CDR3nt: TGTGCCAGCAGCCCTCGCTCAGGGTACTCCTACGAGCAGTACTTC
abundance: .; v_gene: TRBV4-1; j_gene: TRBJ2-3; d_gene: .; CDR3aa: CASSPPSAADTQYF; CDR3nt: TGCGCCAGCAGCCCCCCCTCTGCCGCAGATACGCAGTATTTT
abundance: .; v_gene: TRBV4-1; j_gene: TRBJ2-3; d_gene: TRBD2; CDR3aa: CASSHRTSGRVVSLDTQYF; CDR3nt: TGCGCCAGCAGCCACAGGACTAGCGGGAGGGTAGTTTCCTTAGATACGCAGTATTTT
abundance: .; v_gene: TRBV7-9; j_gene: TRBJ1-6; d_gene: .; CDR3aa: CASSNGQGFYNSPLHF; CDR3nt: TGTGCCAGCAGCAATGGGCAGGGATTCTATAATTCACCCCTCCACTTT
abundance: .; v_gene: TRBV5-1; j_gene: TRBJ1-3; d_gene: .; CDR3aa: CASSLLGESGNTIYF; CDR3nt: TGCGCCAGCAGCTTGCTGGGGGAGTCGGGAAACACCATATATTTT
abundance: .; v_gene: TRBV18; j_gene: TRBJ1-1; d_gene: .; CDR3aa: CASSLPGVANTEAFF; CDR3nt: TGTGCCAGCTCCCTACCAGGGGTAGCGAACACTGAAGCTTTCTTT
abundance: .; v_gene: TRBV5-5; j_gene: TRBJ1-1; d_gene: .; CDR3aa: CASSSTGRLNTEAFF; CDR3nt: TGTGCCAGCAGCTCTACAGGGCGCCTAAACACTGAAGCTTTCTTT
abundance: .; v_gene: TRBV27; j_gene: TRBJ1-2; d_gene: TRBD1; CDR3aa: CASSFGQGDYGYTF; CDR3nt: TGTGCCAGCAGTTTCGGGCAGGGGGACTATGGCTACACCTTC
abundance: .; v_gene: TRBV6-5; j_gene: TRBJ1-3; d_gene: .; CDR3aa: CASRDTGSGNTIYF; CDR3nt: TGTGCCAGCAGGGATACAGGGTCTGGAAACACCATATATTTT
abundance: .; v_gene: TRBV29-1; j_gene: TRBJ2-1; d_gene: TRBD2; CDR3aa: CSGLAVDMGEQFF; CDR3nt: TGCAGCGGGCTAGCGGTCGACATGGGTGAGCAGTTCTTC
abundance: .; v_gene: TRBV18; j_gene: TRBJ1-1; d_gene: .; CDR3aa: CASSPSKNTEAFF; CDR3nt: TGTGCCAGCTCACCATCCAAGAACACTGAAGCTTTCTTT
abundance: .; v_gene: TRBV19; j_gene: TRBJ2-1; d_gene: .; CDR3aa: CAAGRTGTGSYNEQFF; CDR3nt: TGTGCCGCAGGACGAACCGGGACTGGATCCTACAATGAGCAGTTCTTC
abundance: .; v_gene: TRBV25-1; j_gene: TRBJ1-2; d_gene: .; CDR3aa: CASRPWGVFDGYTF; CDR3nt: TGTGCCAGCAGGCCCTGGGGGGTATTCGATGGCTACACCTTC
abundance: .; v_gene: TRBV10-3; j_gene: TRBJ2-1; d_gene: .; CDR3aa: CAISEGPLRDEQFF; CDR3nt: TGTGCCATCAGTGAGGGTCCCCTTAGGGATGAGCAGTTCTTC
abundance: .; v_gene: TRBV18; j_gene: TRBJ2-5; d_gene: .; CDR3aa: CASSPPDGARETQYF; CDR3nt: TGTGCCAGCTCACCTCCCGATGGGGCTAGGGAGACCCAGTACTTC
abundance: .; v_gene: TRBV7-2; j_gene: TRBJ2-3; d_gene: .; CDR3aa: CASSLGGGEADTQYF; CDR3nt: TGTGCCAGCAGCTTAGGAGGCGGGGAGGCAGATACGCAGTATTTT
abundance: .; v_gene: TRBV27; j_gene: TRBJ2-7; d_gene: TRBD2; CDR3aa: CASRRSGSPYEQYF; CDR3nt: TGTGCCAGCAGGAGGAGCGGGAGTCCGTACGAGCAGTACTTC
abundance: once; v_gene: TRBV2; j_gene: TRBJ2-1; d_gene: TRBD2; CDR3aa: CASLRESLNEQFF; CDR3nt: TGTGCCAGCTTGCGGGAGAGCCTCAATGAGCAGTTCTTC
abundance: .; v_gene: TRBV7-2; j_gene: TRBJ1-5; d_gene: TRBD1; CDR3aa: CASSPRDRAGQPQHF; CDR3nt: TGTGCCAGCAGCCCCAGGGACAGGGCGGGTCAGCCCCAGCATTTT
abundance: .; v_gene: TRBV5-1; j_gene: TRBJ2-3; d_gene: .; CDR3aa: CASSWVGGSTDTQYF; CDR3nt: TGCGCCAGCAGCTGGGTGGGGGGAAGCACAGATACGCAGTATTTT
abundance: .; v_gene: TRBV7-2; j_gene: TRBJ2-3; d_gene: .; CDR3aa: CASSPADTQYF; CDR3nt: TGTGCCAGCAGCCCCGCAGATACGCAGTATTTT
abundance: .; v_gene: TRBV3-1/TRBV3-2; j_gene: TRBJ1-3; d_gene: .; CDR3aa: CASSQGGGGSSGNTIYF; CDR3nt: TGTGCCAGCAGCCAAGGGGGCGGAGGAAGCTCTGGAAACACCATATATTTT
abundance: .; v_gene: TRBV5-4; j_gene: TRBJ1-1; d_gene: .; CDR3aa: CASSLKGLSPTEAFF; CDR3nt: TGTGCCAGCAGCTTGAAGGGTTTAAGTCCAACTGAAGCTTTCTTT
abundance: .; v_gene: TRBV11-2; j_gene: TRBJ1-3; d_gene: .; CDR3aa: CASSSPLLSGNTIYF; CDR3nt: TGTGCCAGCAGCTCCCCTTTGCTCTCTGGAAACACCATATATTTT